Presented here are 10 T cell receptor beta chains from one specimen sequenced in a study of graft-versus-host responses after intestinal transplantation. Their target antigens are unknown. Sequencing was performed with immunoSEQ multiplex PCR; in TCRdb, only in-frame clones are kept and a portion is missing. The sample shows about 70,000 clones, around 90% of them seen only once. Sequences were derived from unstimulated CD8+ T cells sorted from spleen or lymph node cells, sampled before intestinal transplant. Receptor source: a human donor who received an intestinal transplant.

This chain uses TRBV19 with TRBJ1-2; D unresolved. The germline gives CDR1 LNHDA, CDR2 SQIVND (reference sequence). The CDR3 is 12 residues long. V was shortened by 7 bases and J by 8 bases, with 14 bases between the two germline ends. The CDR3 here is CASTAGVLGYTF. The CDR3 coding sequence is TGTGCCAGTACCGCGGGAGTGTTGGGCTACACCTTC. The whole variable domain, remainder taken from reference TRBV19 and TRBJ1-2, is DGGITQSPKYLFRKEGQNVTLSCEQNLNHDAMYWYRQDPGQGLRLIYYSQIVNDFQKGDIAEGYSVSREKKESFPLTVTSAQKNPTAFYLCASTAGVLGYTFGSGTRLTVV.

V usage is TRBV11-2 and J usage is TRBJ1-2, with D tentatively TRBD1 (6 bases). The ends were cut back, 5 bases at V and 8 bases at J, with 21 bases in the middle. The V gene's germline CDR1 is SGHAT and CDR2 FQNNGV. There are 15 residues in the CDR3. Here the CDR3 reads CASSPAGGTAFGYTF. The CDR3 DNA reads TGTGCCAGCAGCCCGGCGGGGGGCACCGCCTTCGGCTACACCTTC. Drawing the rest from reference TRBV11-2 and TRBJ1-2, the complete variable domain is EAGVAQSPRYKIIEKRQSVAFWCNPISGHATLYWYQQILGQGPKLLIQFQNNGVVDDSQLPKDRFSAERLKGVDSTLKIQPAKLEDSAVYLCASSPAGGTAFGYTFGSGTRLTVV.

The genes are TRBV19 and TRBJ1-2; D gene unclear. CDR3 length: 14 amino acids. V was cut by 5 bases and J by 7 bases, with 17 bases left in between. The germline V gene has CDR1 LNHDA and CDR2 SQIVND (reference sequence). This chain's CDR3 is CASSWKVGPGGYTF. CDR3 DNA: TGTGCCAGTAGTTGGAAGGTCGGTCCGGGTGGCTACACCTTC.

This chain uses TRBV10-3 with TRBJ2-2; a possible D gene is TRBD1 (5 bases). The germline V gene has CDR1 ENHRY and CDR2 SYGVKD. The length of the CDR3 is 17 residues. Between the trimmed V and J ends, which lost 10 bases and 1 base, there was a span of 22 bases. This CDR3 is CATQDIDRGLNTGELFF. CDR3 DNA: TGTGCCACACAAGACATAGACAGAGGATTGAACACCGGGGAGCTGTTTTTT.

The CDR3 bases are TGTGCCAGCAGCGGGTCAGGGCCGGGCGAGCAGTACTTC. This encodes CASSGSGPGEQYF. The chain joins TRBV9 to TRBJ2-7; TRBD1 is a possible D gene (5 bases). Germline CDR1 SGDLS, CDR2 YYNGEE. The CDR3 is 13 amino acids. The germline V and J ends were trimmed by 3 bases and 6 bases, with 13 bases remaining between them.

The genes are TRBV27 and TRBJ2-2; D ambiguous. Trimming removed 3 bases from V and 6 bases from J, with 5 bases in between. The CDR3 spans 12 residues. Per germline, CDR1 MNHEY and CDR2 SMNVEV (reference sequence). DNA for the CDR3: TGTGCCAGCAGTTTCGCGGCCGGGGAGCTGTTTTTT. It specifies CASSFAAGELFF.

The chain is built from TRBV2 and TRBJ2-7; D might be TRBD1 (6 bases). The CDR3 contains 13 residues. Germline CDR1 is SNHLY and CDR2 is FYNNEI. Trimming took 1 base from V and 7 from J, leaving 11 bases between them. The CDR3 nucleotides are TGTGCCAGCAGTGAAGGCCAAGGGGGAGAGCAGTACTTC. Protein: CASSEGQGGEQYF.

CDR3 DNA sequence: TGTGCCACCAGCATCGGGACTAGCGGGGTGCGGAAGACGCAGTATTTT. Translated, it gives CATSIGTSGVRKTQYF. The chain combines TRBV15 with TRBJ2-3, with TRBD2 matching over 13 bases. The CDR3 totals 16 residues. CDR1 is LNHNV and CDR2 is YYDKDF in the germline V gene (reference sequence). Trimming cost V 4 bases and J 9 bases; bases outside gene matches: 10. The full variable domain, with the rest looked up from reference TRBV15 and TRBJ2-3, is DAMVIQNPRYQVTQFGKPVTLSCSQTLNHNVMYWYQQKSSQAPKLLFHYYDKDFNNEADTPDNFQSRRPNTSFCFLDIRSPGLGDTAMYLCATSIGTSGVRKTQYFGPGTRLTVL.

Here the CDR3 DNA reads TGTGCCAGCAGCCTACAGGGGTTCTTCTCTGGGGCCAACGTCCTGACTTTC. Protein product: CASSLQGFFSGANVLTF. The rearrangement joins TRBV5-6 to TRBJ2-6, with 7 bases identical to TRBD1. CDR1 and CDR2 from the germline V gene are SGHDT and YYEEEE. The V gene end was trimmed by 4 bases and the J gene end by 0 bases; junction bases not matched to a gene: 7. This CDR3 contains 17 residues.

This chain connects TRBV5-1 to TRBJ2-7, with 9 bases fitting TRBD1. CDR1 is SGHRS, CDR2 YFSETQ, per germline. Losses at the gene ends were 0 bases for V and 6 bases for J; bases not matched to a gene: 13. CDR3 size: 17 residues. The CDR3 sequence is CASSLGQAGTGNGEQYF. CDR3 nucleotide sequence: TGCGCCAGCAGCTTGGGTCAGGCAGGGACAGGGAACGGCGAGCAGTACTTC.